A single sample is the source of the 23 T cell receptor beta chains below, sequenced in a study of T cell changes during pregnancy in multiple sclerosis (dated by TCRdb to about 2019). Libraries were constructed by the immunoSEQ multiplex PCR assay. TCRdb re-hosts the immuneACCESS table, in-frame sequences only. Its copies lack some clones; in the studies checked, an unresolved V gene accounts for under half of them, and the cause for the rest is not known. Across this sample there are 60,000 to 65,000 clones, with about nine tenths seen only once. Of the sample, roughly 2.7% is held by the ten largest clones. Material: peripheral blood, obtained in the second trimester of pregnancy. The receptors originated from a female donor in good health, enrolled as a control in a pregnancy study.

The CDR3 sequence is CASSLDATVEKLFF. CDR3 coding DNA: TGTGCCAGCAGCTTAGATGCGACAGTCGAAAAACTGTTTTTT. The chain has TRBV7-9 and TRBJ1-4; TRBD1 is a possible D gene (5 bases). Looked up from germline, CDR1 is SEHNR and CDR2 is FQNEAQ (reference sequence). V was cut by 1 base and J by 8 bases, with 11 bases left in between. This CDR3 spans 14 amino acids.

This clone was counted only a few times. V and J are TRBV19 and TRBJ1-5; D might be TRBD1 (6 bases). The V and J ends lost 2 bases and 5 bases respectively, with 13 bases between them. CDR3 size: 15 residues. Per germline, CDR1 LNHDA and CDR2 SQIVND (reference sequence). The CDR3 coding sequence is TGTGCCAGTAGTATAAGCAGGGGTAGGGATCAGCCCCAGCATTTT. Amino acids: CASSISRGRDQPQHF.

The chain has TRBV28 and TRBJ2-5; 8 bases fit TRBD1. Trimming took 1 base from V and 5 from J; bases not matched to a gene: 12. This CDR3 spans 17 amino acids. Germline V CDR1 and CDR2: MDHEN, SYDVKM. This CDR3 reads CASSLLFPGGGMETQYF. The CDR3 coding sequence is TGTGCCAGCAGTTTATTATTCCCAGGGGGCGGAATGGAGACCCAGTACTTC.

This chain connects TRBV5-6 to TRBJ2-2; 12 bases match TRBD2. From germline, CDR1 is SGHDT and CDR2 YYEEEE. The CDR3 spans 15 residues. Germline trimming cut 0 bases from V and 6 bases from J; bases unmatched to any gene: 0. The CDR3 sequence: CASSLGLAGAGELFF. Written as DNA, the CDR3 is TGTGCCAGCAGCTTGGGACTAGCGGGGGCCGGGGAGCTGTTTTTT.

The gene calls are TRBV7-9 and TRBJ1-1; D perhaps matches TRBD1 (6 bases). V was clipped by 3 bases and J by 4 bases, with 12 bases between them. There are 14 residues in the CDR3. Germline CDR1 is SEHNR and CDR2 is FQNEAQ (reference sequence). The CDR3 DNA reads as TGTGCCAGCAGCTTCGGTGGCAGGGGCACTGAAGCTTTCTTT. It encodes CASSFGGRGTEAFF.

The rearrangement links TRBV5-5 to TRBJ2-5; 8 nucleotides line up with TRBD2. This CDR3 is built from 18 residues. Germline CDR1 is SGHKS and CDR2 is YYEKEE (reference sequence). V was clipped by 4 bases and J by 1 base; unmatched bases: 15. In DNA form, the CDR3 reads TGTGCCAGCAGCCGTAGCGGGACCCACCAGCGGGCCCAAGAGACCCAGTACTTC. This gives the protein CASSRSGTHQRAQETQYF. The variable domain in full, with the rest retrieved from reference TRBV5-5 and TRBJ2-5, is DAGVTQSPTHLIKTRGQQVTLRCSPISGHKSVSWYQQVLGQGPQFIFQYYEKEERGRGNFPDRFSARQFPNYSSELNVNALLLGDSALYLCASSRSGTHQRAQETQYFGPGTRLLVL.

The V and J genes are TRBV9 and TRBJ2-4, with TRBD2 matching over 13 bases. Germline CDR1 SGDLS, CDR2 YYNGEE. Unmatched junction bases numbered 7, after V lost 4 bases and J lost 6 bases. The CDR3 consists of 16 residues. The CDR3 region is CASSPLAGGLLNIQYF. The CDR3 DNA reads TGTGCCAGCAGCCCACTAGCGGGGGGGCTTTTAAACATTCAGTACTTC.

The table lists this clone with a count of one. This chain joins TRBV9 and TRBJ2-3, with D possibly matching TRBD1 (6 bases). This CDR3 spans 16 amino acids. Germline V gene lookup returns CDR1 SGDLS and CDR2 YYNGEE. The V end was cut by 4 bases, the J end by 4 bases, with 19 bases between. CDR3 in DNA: TGTGCCAGCAGCTCACGACAGGTTGTAGCAGCAGATACGCAGTATTTT. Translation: CASSSRQVVAADTQYF.

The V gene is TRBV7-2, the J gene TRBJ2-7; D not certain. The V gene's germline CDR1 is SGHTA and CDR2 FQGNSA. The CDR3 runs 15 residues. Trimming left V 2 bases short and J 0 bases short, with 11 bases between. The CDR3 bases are TGTGCCAGCAGCTTACTCGGGTTGAGCTCCTACGAGCAGTACTTC. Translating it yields CASSLLGLSSYEQYF.

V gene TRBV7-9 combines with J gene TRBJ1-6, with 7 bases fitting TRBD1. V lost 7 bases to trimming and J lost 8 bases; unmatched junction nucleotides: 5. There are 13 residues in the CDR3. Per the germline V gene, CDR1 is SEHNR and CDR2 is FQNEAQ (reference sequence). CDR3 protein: CASNTGAYSPLHF. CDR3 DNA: TGTGCCAGCAACACAGGGGCTTATTCACCCCTCCACTTT.

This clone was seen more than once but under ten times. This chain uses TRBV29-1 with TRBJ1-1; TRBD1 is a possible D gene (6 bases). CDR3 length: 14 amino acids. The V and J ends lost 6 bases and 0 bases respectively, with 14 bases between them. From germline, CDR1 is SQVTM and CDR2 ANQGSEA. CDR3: CSVLQGIMNTEAFF. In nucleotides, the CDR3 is TGCAGCGTCCTACAGGGCATCATGAACACTGAAGCTTTCTTT. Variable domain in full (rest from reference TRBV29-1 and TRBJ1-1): SAVISQKPSRDICQRGTSLTIQCQVDSQVTMMFWYRQQPGQSLTLIATANQGSEATYESGFVIDKFPISRPNLTFSTLTVSNMSPEDSSIYLCSVLQGIMNTEAFFGQGTRLTVV.

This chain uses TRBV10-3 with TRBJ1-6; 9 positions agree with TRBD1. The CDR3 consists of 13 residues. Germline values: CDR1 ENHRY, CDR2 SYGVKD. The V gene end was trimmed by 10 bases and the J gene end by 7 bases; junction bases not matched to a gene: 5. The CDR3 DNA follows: TGTGCCACCAGGACAGGGGAGAATTCACCCCTCCACTTT. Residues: CATRTGENSPLHF.

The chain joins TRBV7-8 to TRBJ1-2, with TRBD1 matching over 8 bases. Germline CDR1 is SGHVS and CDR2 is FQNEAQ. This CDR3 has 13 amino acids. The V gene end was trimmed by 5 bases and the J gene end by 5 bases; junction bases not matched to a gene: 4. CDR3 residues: CASSPDREYGYTF. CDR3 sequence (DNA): TGTGCCAGCAGCCCGGACAGGGAGTATGGCTACACCTTC.

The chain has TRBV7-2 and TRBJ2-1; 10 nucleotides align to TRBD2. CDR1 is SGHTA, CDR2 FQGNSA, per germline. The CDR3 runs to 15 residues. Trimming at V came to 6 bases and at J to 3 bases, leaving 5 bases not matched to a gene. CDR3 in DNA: TGTGCCAGCAGAAGCGGGGGGGCAGGCTACAATGAGCAGTTCTTC. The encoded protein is CASRSGGAGYNEQFF.

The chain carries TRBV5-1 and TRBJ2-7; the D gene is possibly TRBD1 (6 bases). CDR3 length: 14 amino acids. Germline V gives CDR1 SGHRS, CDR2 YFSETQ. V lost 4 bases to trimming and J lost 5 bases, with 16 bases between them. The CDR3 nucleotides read TGCGCCAGCAGCCCGACAGGATTGAGACACGAGCAGTACTTC. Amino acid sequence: CASSPTGLRHEQYF.

The CDR3 DNA reads TGTGCCAGCAGTGATCGGACAGCGGAAGCTTTCTTT. Residues: CASSDRTAEAFF. The chain combines TRBV2 with TRBJ1-1, with D perhaps TRBD1 (6 bases). The V end was cut by 3 bases, the J end by 8 bases, with 10 bases between. The CDR3 totals 12 residues. Germline CDR1 and CDR2: SNHLY and FYNNEI. Drawing the rest from reference TRBV2 and TRBJ1-1, the complete variable domain is EPEVTQTPSHQVTQMGQEVILRCVPISNHLYFYWYRQILGQKVEFLVSFYNNEISEKSEIFDDQFSVERPDGSNFTLKIRSTKLEDSAMYFCASSDRTAEAFFGQGTRLTVV.

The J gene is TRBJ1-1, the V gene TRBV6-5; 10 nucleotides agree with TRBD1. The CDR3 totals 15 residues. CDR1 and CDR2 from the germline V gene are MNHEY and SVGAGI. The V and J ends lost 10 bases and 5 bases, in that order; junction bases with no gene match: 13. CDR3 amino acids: CATSNRQGAGTEAFF. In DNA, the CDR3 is TGTGCCACCTCAAACCGACAGGGGGCGGGTACTGAAGCTTTCTTT.

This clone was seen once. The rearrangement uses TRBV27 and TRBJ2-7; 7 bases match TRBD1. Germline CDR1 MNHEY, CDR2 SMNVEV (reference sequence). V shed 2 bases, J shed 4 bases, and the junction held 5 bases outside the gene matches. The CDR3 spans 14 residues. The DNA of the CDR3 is TGTGCCAGCAGTTTAAAGGGGGCACCATACGAGCAGTACTTC. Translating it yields CASSLKGAPYEQYF.

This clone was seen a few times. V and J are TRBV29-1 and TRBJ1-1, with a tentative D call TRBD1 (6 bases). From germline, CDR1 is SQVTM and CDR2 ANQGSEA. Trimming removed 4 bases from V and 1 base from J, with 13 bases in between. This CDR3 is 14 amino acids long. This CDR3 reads CSVVRGLSNTEAFF. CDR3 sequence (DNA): TGCAGCGTTGTCAGGGGCCTGTCGAACACTGAAGCTTTCTTT. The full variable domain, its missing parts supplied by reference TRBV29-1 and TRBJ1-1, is SAVISQKPSRDICQRGTSLTIQCQVDSQVTMMFWYRQQPGQSLTLIATANQGSEATYESGFVIDKFPISRPNLTFSTLTVSNMSPEDSSIYLCSVVRGLSNTEAFFGQGTRLTVV.

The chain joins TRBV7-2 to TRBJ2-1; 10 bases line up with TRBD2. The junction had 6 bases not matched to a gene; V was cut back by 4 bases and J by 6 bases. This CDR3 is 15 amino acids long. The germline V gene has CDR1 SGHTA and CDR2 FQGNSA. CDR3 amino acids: CASSSRTSGGNEQFF. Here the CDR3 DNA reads TGTGCCAGCAGCTCACGGACTAGCGGAGGCAATGAGCAGTTCTTC.

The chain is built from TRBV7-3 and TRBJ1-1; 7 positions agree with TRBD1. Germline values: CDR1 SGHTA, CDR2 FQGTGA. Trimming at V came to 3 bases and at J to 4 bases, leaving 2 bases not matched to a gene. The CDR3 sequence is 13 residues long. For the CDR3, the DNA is TGTGCCAGCAGCTTTACAGGGGCCACTGAAGCTTTCTTT. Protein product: CASSFTGATEAFF.

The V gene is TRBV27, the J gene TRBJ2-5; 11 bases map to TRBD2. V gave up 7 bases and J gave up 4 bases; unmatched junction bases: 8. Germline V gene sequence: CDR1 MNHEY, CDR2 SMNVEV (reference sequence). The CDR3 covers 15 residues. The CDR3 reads CASTPLAGGGETQYF. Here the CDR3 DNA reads TGTGCCAGCACCCCCTTAGCGGGGGGGGGAGAGACCCAGTACTTC.

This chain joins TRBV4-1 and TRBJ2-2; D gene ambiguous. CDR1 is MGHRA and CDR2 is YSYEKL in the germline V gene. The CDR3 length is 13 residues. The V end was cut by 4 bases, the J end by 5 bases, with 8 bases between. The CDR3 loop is CASSPFETGELFF. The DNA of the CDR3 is TGCGCCAGCAGCCCATTTGAGACCGGGGAGCTGTTTTTT.